The 18 T cell receptor beta chains presented below share a single source sample, sequenced in a study of Graves' ophthalmopathy and Graves' hyperthyroidism. Amplified material comprised TCR beta CDR3 regions derived from RNA transcripts. In the first round, RT-PCR was carried out with HTBI primers, and a multiplex PCR formed the second round. TCRdb re-called the multiplex PCR reads through MiXCR, storing one row per CDR3 protein. This table has over a million distinct CDR3 sequences, around a third appearing once. Sequences were obtained from peripheral blood or thyroid tissue (not recorded which). The receptors here all came from an adult man with Graves' hyperthyroidism.

The CDR3 spells CAWKGRFKGTEAFF. CDR3 in DNA: TGTGCCTGGAAGGGGCGGTTTAAGGGCACTGAAGCTTTCTTT. The genes are TRBV30 and TRBJ1-1; D perhaps matches TRBD1 (5 bases). Germline assignment: CDR1 GTSNPN and CDR2 SVGIG (reference sequence). The CDR3 runs 14 residues. The V gene lost 4 bases and the J gene lost 4 bases, with 16 bases spanning the gap.

J is TRBJ2-7 and V is TRBV10-3, with D hard to call. The CDR3 totals 15 residues. Trimming took off 10 bases at V and 3 bases at J, with 22 bases between the two ends. The germline V gene has CDR1 ENHRY and CDR2 SYGVKD. CDR3 in amino acids: CASRRTPGTSYEQYF. The CDR3 DNA follows: TGTGCCAGCAGGCGTACGCCGGGCACCAGCTACGAGCAGTACTTC.

The chain has TRBV27 and TRBJ2-5; D remains ambiguous. CDR1 is MNHEY, CDR2 SMNVEV, per germline (reference sequence). This CDR3 spans 14 amino acids. Trimming took off 7 bases at V and 2 bases at J, with 14 bases between the two ends. For the CDR3, the DNA is TGTGCCAGCAACCGACACGGCGGACAAGAGACCCAGTACTTC. Translated: CASNRHGGQETQYF.

This clonotype was seen more than once but under ten times. The V gene is TRBV12-3 or TRBV12-4, the J gene TRBJ2-7, with a weak D call TRBD1 (5 bases). CDR3 length equals 13 residues. The ends were cut back, 3 bases at V and 3 bases at J, with 9 bases in the middle. The DNA for the CDR3 is TGTGCCAGCAGTTTCCCAGACAGCTACGAGCAGTACTTC. Protein: CASSFPDSYEQYF.

This clonotype came up many times. This chain links TRBV19 with TRBJ2-2, with D perhaps matching TRBD1 (6 bases). V lost 3 bases and J lost 6, with 17 bases in between. The CDR3 runs to 16 residues. CDR1 LNHDA and CDR2 SQIVND come from the germline V gene (reference sequence). The CDR3 sequence is CASSMEQGTGAGELFF. CDR3 in DNA: TGTGCCAGTAGTATGGAACAGGGTACCGGCGCCGGGGAGCTGTTTTTT.

This clonotype was recorded at least ten times. This rearrangement joins TRBV10-3 to TRBJ2-5; D not resolved. This CDR3 region has 12 residues. Trimming left V 4 bases short and J 0 bases short, with 3 bases between. Germline lookup yields CDR1 ENHRY and CDR2 SYGVKD. DNA for the CDR3: TGTGCCATCAGTGGATACCAAGAGACCCAGTACTTC. It yields the protein CAISGYQETQYF.

This clonotype occurred a few times. Germline and junction disagree at one end, which may indicate a read error. The chain joins TRBV7-2 to TRBJ2-7; 13 bases line up with TRBD2. CDR1 and CDR2 (germline): SGHTA, FQGNSA. The CDR3 has 17 amino acids. The CDR3 nucleotides are TGCGCCAGCAGCCAAGAGAGACTAGCGGGAGGAACCTACGAGCAGTACTTC. Translation: CASSQERLAGGTYEQYF.

The chain uses TRBV27 and TRBJ1-1; D is possibly TRBD1 (5 bases). V lost 3 bases and J lost 1, with 12 bases in between. This CDR3 contains 15 residues. Looked up from germline, CDR1 is MNHEY and CDR2 is SMNVEV (reference sequence). The CDR3 DNA sequence: TGTGCCAGCAGTTTGGCAATCGGGGGGAACACTGAAGCTTTCTTT. As protein: CASSLAIGGNTEAFF.

The sample holds a few counts of this clonotype. With a far larger clone one base away, a read error is the likely cause. The rearrangement links TRBV28 to TRBJ2-7; D possibly corresponds to TRBD1 (5 bases). There are 13 residues in the CDR3. Germline loops: CDR1 MDHEN, CDR2 SYDVKM. Deletions cut 2 bases from V and 5 bases from J, with 10 bases between. The CDR3 nucleotides are TGTGCCAGCAGTTTACAGGGTTCCCACGAGCAGTACTTC. Protein product: CASSLQGSHEQYF.

This clonotype came up once. The chain has TRBV7-2 and TRBJ1-2, with TRBD1 matching over 7 bases. The germline V gene encodes CDR1 SGHTA and CDR2 FQGNSA. Losses at the gene ends were 5 bases for V and 4 bases for J; bases not matched to a gene: 10. This CDR3 contains 15 residues. CDR3 in amino acids: CASSLGQAILYGYTF. The CDR3 region has the DNA TGTGCCAGCAGCCTAGGACAGGCTATCCTCTATGGCTACACCTTC.

This clonotype has at least ten counts. J is TRBJ2-5 and V is TRBV7-3, with D perhaps TRBD1 (5 bases). The CDR3 runs 14 residues. Between the trimmed V and J ends, which lost 4 bases and 2 bases, there was a span of 11 bases. Germline values: CDR1 SGHTA, CDR2 FQGTGA. The chain's CDR3 is CASSSGHNQETQYF. Written as DNA, the CDR3 is TGTGCCAGCAGCTCCGGACACAATCAAGAGACCCAGTACTTC.

This clonotype was detected ten times or more. This chain connects TRBV5-1 to TRBJ1-1; TRBD1 is a possible D gene (6 bases). Germline V CDR1 and CDR2: SGHRS, YFSETQ. CDR3 length: 15 amino acids. The V end lost 0 bases, the J end lost 1 base, and 10 bases lay between the germline ends. The CDR3 DNA reads as TGCGCCAGCAGCTTGGCCGCAGGGGCGAACACTGAAGCTTTCTTT. Protein: CASSLAAGANTEAFF.

The table lists this clonotype with many counts. This chain connects TRBV9 to TRBJ1-4; 7 bases are a match to TRBD1. The CDR3 length is 14 residues. Germline CDR1 is SGDLS and CDR2 is YYNGEE. V lost 0 bases and J lost 5; bases outside the gene matches: 1. The CDR3 here is CASSVAGGNEKLFF. The CDR3 nucleotides read TGTGCCAGCAGCGTAGCAGGGGGAAATGAAAAACTGTTTTTT.

The chain uses TRBV7-8 and TRBJ1-1, with TRBD1 identical over 10 bases. CDR1 is SGHVS and CDR2 is FQNEAQ in the germline V gene. V dropped 5 bases and J dropped 1; count of bases not matched to a gene: 7. This CDR3 comprises 16 residues. In DNA, the CDR3 is TGTGCCAGCAGCGTTGGGACAGGGGCAAAGAACACTGAAGCTTTCTTT. This encodes CASSVGTGAKNTEAFF. The entire variable domain, with the rest obtained from reference TRBV7-8 and TRBJ1-1, is as follows: GAGVSQSPRYKVAKRGQDVALRCDPISGHVSLFWYQQALGQGPEFLTYFQNEAQLDKSGLPSDRFFAERPEGSVSTLKIQRTQQEDSAVYLCASSVGTGAKNTEAFFGQGTRLTVV.

As DNA, the CDR3 is TGCAGCGTTGGGGGGCGTGAGCAGTTCTTC. Protein: CSVGGREQFF. The chain carries TRBV29-1 and TRBJ2-1; possible D gene TRBD1, 6 bases. Germline CDR1 and CDR2: SQVTM and ANQGSEA. The CDR3 is 10 residues long. Between the trimmed V and J ends, which lost 4 bases and 9 bases, there was a span of 7 bases.

This clonotype has only one observation. The gene calls are TRBV19 and TRBJ1-5; no clear D. The CDR3 totals 15 residues. The V gene's germline CDR1 is LNHDA and CDR2 SQIVND (reference sequence). V gave up 5 bases and J gave up 0 bases, with 11 bases separating them. CDR3: CASSAAGYSNQPQHF. The CDR3 region has the DNA TGTGCCAGTAGTGCCGCTGGATATAGCAATCAGCCCCAGCATTTT. Based on the CDR3 plus reference TRBV19 and TRBJ1-5, the full variable domain is DGGITQSPKYLFRKEGQNVTLSCEQNLNHDAMYWYRQDPGQGLRLIYYSQIVNDFQKGDIAEGYSVSREKKESFPLTVTSAQKNPTAFYLCASSAAGYSNQPQHFGDGTRLSIL.

In its sample, this clonotype was seen a few times. V and J are TRBV29-1 and TRBJ2-3; 7 nucleotides agree with TRBD1. With V trimmed by 8 bases and J by 6 bases, 17 bases remained unmatched. The CDR3 contains 15 residues. Germline CDR1 is SQVTM and CDR2 is ANQGSEA. The CDR3 DNA reads TGCAGCACATCCGGGACAGTTGGGCCCTCGGATACGCAGTATTTT. Encoded protein: CSTSGTVGPSDTQYF.

This clonotype was observed at least ten times. The CDR3 DNA reads TGTGCCAGCAGGTCAAGGCCGGAGGTTGGAAACACCATATATTTT. It translates to CASRSRPEVGNTIYF. The chain joins TRBV7-9 to TRBJ1-3; D is ambiguous. V lost 6 bases and J 3 bases, leaving 15 bases between the germline ends. The CDR3 has 15 amino acids. The germline gives CDR1 SEHNR, CDR2 FQNEAQ (reference sequence).